The rows below give T cell receptor beta chains drawn from one sample of a study of T cell repertoires in cytomegalovirus infection. One entry per CDR3 protein, called by TCRdb with MiXCR from the reads. The sample carries 650,000 to 850,000 distinct CDR3 sequences, 25% to 30% recorded once. Their recognized antigens are unknown. The sequenced sample was cultured CD8+ T cells from PBMCs, obtained from culture after CMV antigen stimulation. These receptors were collected from a human donor in good health (CMV status not recorded). Some clones in this sample may be carry-over from other donors' samples. The CDR3 runs from the conserved cysteine through the conserved F or W. The order of the fields is V gene, CDR3 length, CDR3 protein.

TRBV7-8 16 CASSFSLGEDTDTQYF
TRBV12-3/TRBV12-4 16 CASSRIAGTKYNEQFF
TRBV4-1 17 CASSLQGDFPSNQPQHF
TRBV6-5 16 CASSYFTATENYEQYF
TRBV7-6 18 CASSLVDPRDSHYNEQFF
TRBV7-7 17 CASSIGLAGANTGELFF
TRBV6-1 16 CASSEYEGALNTEAFF
TRBV19 14 CASSIDGSSTEAFF
TRBV6-8 15 CASSVQGGSYNEQFF
TRBV28 14 CASSPHRLADTQYF